The T cell receptor (beta chain) described here comes from a study of Ad26.COV2.S vaccination and SARS-CoV-2 variants. Study-level information: Participants got Ad26.COV2.S intramuscularly, once or twice 56 days apart.

Profiled with immunoSEQ multiplex PCR; TCRdb holds only in-frame clones, not every one. The table has roughly 680,000 clones, 89% seen once. This clone was observed a single time. Treatment in this sample: some 20 received Ad26.COV2.S at low or high dose, single or two shots; about 5 received placebo; per-sample allocation not given. Vaccine and placebo recipients were sampled on day 63 after the first injection. Cohort 1b enrolled adults aged 18-55 years in Boston. Vaccination employed an Ad26 vector expressing the Wuhan-strain SARS-CoV-2 spike. V lost 8 bases to trimming and J lost 6 bases, with 8 bases between them. CDR1 MNHEY and CDR2 SVGAGI come from the germline V gene. The CDR3 runs 12 residues.

This chain connects TRBV6-5 to TRBJ1-6; D call uncertain. The input for sequencing was peripheral blood, taken in a trial of Ad26.COV2.S vaccine versus placebo. The clonotype originates from a person between 18 and 59 years old who received the Ad26.COV2.S COVID-19 vaccine or a placebo. The CDR3 nucleotides read TGTGCCAGCGGGCAGATTAATTCACCCCTCCACTTT. The encoded protein is CASGQINSPLHF.